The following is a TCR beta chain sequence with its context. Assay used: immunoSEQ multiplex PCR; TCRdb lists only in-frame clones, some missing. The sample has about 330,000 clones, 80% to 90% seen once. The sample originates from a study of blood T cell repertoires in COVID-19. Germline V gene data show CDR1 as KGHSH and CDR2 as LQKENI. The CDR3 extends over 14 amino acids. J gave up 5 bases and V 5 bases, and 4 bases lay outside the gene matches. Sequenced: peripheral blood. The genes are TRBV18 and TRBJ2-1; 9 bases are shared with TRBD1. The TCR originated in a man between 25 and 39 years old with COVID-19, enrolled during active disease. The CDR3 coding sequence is TGTGCCAGCTCATCAGACAGGGGGAACAATGAGCAGTTCTTC. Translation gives CASSSDRGNNEQFF. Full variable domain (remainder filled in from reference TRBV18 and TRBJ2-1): NAGVMQNPRHLVRRRGQEARLRCSPMKGHSHVYWYRQLPEEGLKFMVYLQKENIIDESGMPKERFSAEFPKEGPSILRIQQVVRGDSAAYFCASSSDRGNNEQFFGPGTRLTVL.